This is a list of T cell receptor beta chains from one sample in a study of memory CD4+ T cells and cytomegalovirus serostatus. Measured with immunoSEQ multiplex PCR; TCRdb has only the in-frame clones, and not every one. This table has some 66,000 clones, about 80% appearing once. Sequenced material: memory CD4+ T cells from blood. The source is an adult in good health and CMV-seropositive. Each CDR3 is given with its conserved first and last residue. Each record gives: J gene, D gene, V gene, clone size, CDR3 protein, CDR3 DNA. D genes are given only for firm matches. Some rows have no size entry. The others give once, few or many, or a class for an expanded clone.

TRBJ2-3 | NA | TRBV15 | NA | CATSRGGLSGYYTDTQYF | TGTGCCACCAGCAGAGGAGGGTTAAGCGGGTACTACACAGATACGCAGTATTTT
TRBJ2-1 | NA | TRBV7-3 | NA | CATATSPSSYNEQFF | TGTGCCACCGCGACCTCGCCTAGCTCCTACAATGAGCAGTTCTTC
TRBJ2-3 | TRBD1 | TRBV18 | NA | CASSGQGRTDTQYF | TGTGCCAGCTCGGGACAGGGTCGCACAGATACGCAGTATTTT
TRBJ2-1 | TRBD2 | TRBV7-2 | few | CASRTSGRDEQFF | TGTGCCAGCAGGACTAGCGGGAGGGATGAGCAGTTCTTC
TRBJ2-2 | NA | TRBV19 | NA | CASSIRGYTGELFF | TGTGCCAGTAGTATCCGGGGTTACACCGGGGAGCTGTTTTTT
TRBJ2-7 | NA | TRBV7-6 | NA | CAGTTGSTYEQYF | TGTGCCGGAACGACCGGGTCGACCTACGAGCAGTACTTC
TRBJ2-2 | TRBD2 | TRBV19 | NA | CASRHESGRAAGELFF | TGTGCCAGTCGACACGAGAGCGGGAGGGCGGCCGGGGAGCTGTTTTTT
TRBJ1-1 | NA | TRBV13 | NA | CASSFGGRLPEAFF | TGTGCCAGCAGCTTCGGGGGCAGGTTGCCTGAAGCTTTCTTT
TRBJ1-2 | NA | TRBV18 | few | CASSPAQGKGYTF | TGTGCCAGCTCACCAGCGCAGGGGAAGGGCTACACCTTC
TRBJ2-4 | TRBD2 | TRBV30 | NA | CAWNPGLVKNIQYF | TGTGCCTGGAACCCGGGACTAGTTAAAAACATTCAGTACTTC
TRBJ2-6 | NA | TRBV7-2 | NA | CASSLGGFSGANVLTF | TGTGCCAGCAGCTTAGGAGGTTTCTCTGGGGCCAACGTCCTGACTTTC
TRBJ2-3 | NA | TRBV2 | NA | CASSFTDTQYF | TGTGCCAGCAGTTTCACAGATACGCAGTATTTT
TRBJ1-2 | NA | TRBV28 | NA | CASSPPPWRGYGYTF | TGTGCCAGCAGTCCCCCTCCTTGGCGGGGCTATGGCTACACCTTC
TRBJ2-1 | NA | TRBV20-1 | NA | CSATNYNEQFF | TGCAGTGCCACGAACTACAATGAGCAGTTCTTC
TRBJ2-5 | NA | TRBV7-8 | NA | CASSLGGKGVIKETQYF | TGTGCCAGCAGCTTAGGCGGGAAAGGGGTGATTAAGGAGACCCAGTACTTC
TRBJ2-1 | TRBD2 | TRBV11-2 | NA | CASSLVRGDYNEQFF | TGTGCCAGCAGCTTAGTCCGGGGGGATTACAATGAGCAGTTCTTC
TRBJ1-1 | NA | TRBV19 | NA | CASSSPGLNTEAFF | TGTGCCAGTAGTAGCCCAGGTTTGAACACTGAAGCTTTCTTT
TRBJ2-1 | TRBD2 | TRBV27 | once | CASRLAGLENEQFF | TGTGCCAGCAGACTAGCGGGGTTAGAAAATGAGCAGTTCTTC